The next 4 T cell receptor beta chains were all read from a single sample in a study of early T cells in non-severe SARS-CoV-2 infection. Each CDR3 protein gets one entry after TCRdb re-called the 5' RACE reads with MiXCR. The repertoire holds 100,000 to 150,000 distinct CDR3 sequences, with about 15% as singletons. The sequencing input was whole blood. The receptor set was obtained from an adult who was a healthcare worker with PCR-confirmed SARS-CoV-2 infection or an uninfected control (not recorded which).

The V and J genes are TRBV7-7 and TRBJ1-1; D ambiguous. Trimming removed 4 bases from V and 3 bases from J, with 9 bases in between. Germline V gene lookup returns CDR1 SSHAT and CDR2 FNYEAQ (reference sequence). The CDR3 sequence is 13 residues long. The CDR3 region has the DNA TGTGCCAGCAGCTACTCGGAGGACACTGAAGCTTTCTTT. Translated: CASSYSEDTEAFF.

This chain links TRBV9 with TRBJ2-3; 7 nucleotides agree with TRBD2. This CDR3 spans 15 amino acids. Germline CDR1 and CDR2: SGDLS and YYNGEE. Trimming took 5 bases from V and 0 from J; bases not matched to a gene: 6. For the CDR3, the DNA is TGTGCCAGCAGTGAGGGACTACTGAGCACAGATACGCAGTATTTT. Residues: CASSEGLLSTDTQYF.

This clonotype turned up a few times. The CDR3, as DNA: TGTGCCAGCAGGGAACAGGGTCTTTCCCCTTGGAGGCGGGGAGATACGCAGTATTTT. The encoded protein is CASREQGLSPWRRGDTQYF. The chain links TRBV12-3 or TRBV12-4 to TRBJ2-3; D might be TRBD1 or TRBD2, each matching 6 bases. V dropped 6 bases and J dropped 5 bases, with 30 bases sitting between them. The CDR3 totals 19 residues.

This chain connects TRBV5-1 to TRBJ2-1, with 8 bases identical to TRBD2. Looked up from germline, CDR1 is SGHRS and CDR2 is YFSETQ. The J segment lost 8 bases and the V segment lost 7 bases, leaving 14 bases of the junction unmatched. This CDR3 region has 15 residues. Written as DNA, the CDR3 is TGCGCCAGCGGTTCAAGGACTAGCCTCCAGGATGAGCAGTTCTTC. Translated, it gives CASGSRTSLQDEQFF.